The next 10 T cell receptor beta chains were all read from a single sample in a study of PD-L1 blockade in urothelial cancer. Produced via immunoSEQ multiplex PCR; TCRdb's table is partial and in-frame only. Of some 110,000 clones in the sample, 75% to 95% were seen once. Time point defined: peripheral blood 6 weeks after treatment start. Sequenced material: PBMCs, taken around atezolizumab (anti-PD-L1) treatment. All receptors derive from a man aged 55 to 69 with urothelial cancer.

V is TRBV13 and J is TRBJ1-4, with a weak D call TRBD1 (6 bases). Germline values: CDR1 PRHDT, CDR2 FYEKMQ (reference sequence). The CDR3 length is 13 residues. The germline V and J ends were trimmed by 7 bases and 5 bases, with 11 bases remaining between them. The CDR3 region has the DNA TGTGCCAGCAAACGGACAGCGAATGAAAAACTGTTTTTT. This codes for CASKRTANEKLFF.

The CDR3 loop reads CASSSAKGGEGETQYF. CDR3 nucleotide sequence: TGTGCCAGCAGCTCCGCAAAAGGCGGGGAGGGGGAGACCCAGTACTTC. The rearrangement links TRBV5-4 to TRBJ2-5; 7 nucleotides agree with TRBD2. Germline V lookup: CDR1 SGHNT, CDR2 YYREEE (reference sequence). The CDR3 runs 16 residues. After removal of 3 bases from V and 5 bases from J, the junction contained 13 bases not matched to a gene.

This chain connects TRBV14 to TRBJ2-2, with D perhaps matching TRBD2 (6 bases). The CDR3 is 14 amino acids. The V gene's germline CDR1 is SGHDN and CDR2 FVKESK. V was trimmed by 7 bases and J by 6 bases, leaving 15 bases between them. The CDR3 nucleotides read TGTGCCAGCACCCAGTGGGGGGACTCCGGGGAGCTGTTTTTT. Translated: CASTQWGDSGELFF.

The rearrangement joins TRBV9 to TRBJ2-7; no firm D call. The CDR3 is made up of 15 amino acids. Germline CDR1 and CDR2: SGDLS and YYNGEE. V was shortened by 0 bases and J by 2 bases, with 12 bases between the two germline ends. CDR3 residues: CASSVEVDTTYEQYF. CDR3 DNA: TGTGCCAGCAGCGTAGAGGTAGACACAACCTACGAGCAGTACTTC. Full variable domain (missing parts from reference TRBV9 and TRBJ2-7): DSGVTQTPKHLITATGQRVTLRCSPRSGDLSVYWYQQSLDQGLQFLIQYYNGEERAKGNILERFSAQQFPDLHSELNLSSLELGDSALYFCASSVEVDTTYEQYFGPGTRLTVT.

This clone was counted a few times. The chain recombines TRBV18 with TRBJ2-6; perhaps TRBD1 as D (5 bases). Germline V gene sequence: CDR1 KGHSH, CDR2 LQKENI. Trimming took off 0 bases at V and 8 bases at J, with 8 bases between the two ends. This CDR3 has 14 residues. Written as DNA, the CDR3 is TGTGCCAGCTCACCACCATCAGGGCCCAACGTCCTGACTTTC. Its protein product is CASSPPSGPNVLTF.

J is TRBJ1-2 and V is TRBV6-6, with 7 bases lining up with TRBD1. This CDR3 comprises 14 residues. The ends lost 5 bases at V and 4 bases at J; junction bases unmatched: 7. Germline CDR1 is MNHNY and CDR2 is SVGAGI (reference sequence). The CDR3 DNA is TGTGCCAGCAGTAGACCGACAGGGAGCTATGGCTACACCTTC. Amino acids: CASSRPTGSYGYTF.

The chain combines TRBV5-6 with TRBJ2-3; 10 nucleotides align to TRBD1. The germline CDR1 and CDR2 sequences are SGHDT and YYEEEE. The CDR3 runs to 14 residues. V shed 4 bases and J 4 bases; nucleotides not matched to a gene: 3. The CDR3 reads CASSPGQGADTQYF. The CDR3 DNA sequence: TGTGCCAGCAGCCCAGGACAGGGGGCAGATACGCAGTATTTT. The whole variable domain, filled in from reference TRBV5-6 and TRBJ2-3, reads DAGVTQSPTHLIKTRGQQVTLRCSPKSGHDTVSWYQQALGQGPQFIFQYYEEEERQRGNFPDRFSGHQFPNYSSELNVNALLLGDSALYLCASSPGQGADTQYFGPGTRLTVL.

The J gene is TRBJ2-3, the V gene TRBV6-5; D is perhaps TRBD2 (6 bases). Germline V gene lookup returns CDR1 MNHEY and CDR2 SVGAGI. The CDR3 is 15 residues long. V lost 1 base and J lost 0, with 8 bases in between. The CDR3, as DNA: TGTGCCAGCAGTTACTACGGGACTAGCACAGATACGCAGTATTTT. This gives the protein CASSYYGTSTDTQYF.

The V gene is TRBV5-6, the J gene TRBJ2-1; TRBD2 agrees at 7 bases. The CDR3 runs to 15 residues. Unmatched junction bases numbered 4, after V lost 1 base and J lost 3 bases. The germline V gene encodes CDR1 SGHDT and CDR2 YYEEEE. The DNA for the CDR3 is TGTGCCAGCAGCTTGCGAGCTAGCGGCTACAATGAGCAGTTCTTC. It encodes CASSLRASGYNEQFF.

This rearrangement joins TRBV9 to TRBJ2-3, with D possibly being TRBD2 (8 bases). The V gene lost 6 bases and the J gene lost 2 bases, with 19 bases spanning the gap. Germline V gene lookup returns CDR1 SGDLS and CDR2 YYNGEE. The CDR3 consists of 16 residues. The CDR3 DNA follows: TGTGCCAGCACCCGGGGGGGGGACAGACCCACAGATACGCAGTATTTT. This codes for CASTRGGDRPTDTQYF.